A single sample gave rise to the 21 T cell receptor beta chains below, sequenced in a study of patients with pleural tuberculosis. TCRdb re-analysed the reads in MiXCR, keeping a single row per CDR3 protein. Of around 50,000 distinct CDR3 sequences in the sample, 5.5% to 8% were seen once. These receptor sequences come from a human donor with pleural tuberculosis.

This clonotype has a count of ten or more. The V gene is TRBV2, the J gene TRBJ1-1, with a weak D call TRBD1 (6 bases). Per germline, CDR1 SNHLY and CDR2 FYNNEI. Trimming removed 5 bases from V and 3 bases from J, with 13 bases in between. The CDR3 consists of 14 residues. CDR3 residues: CASSTGWVHTEAFF. The CDR3 DNA sequence: TGTGCCAGCAGTACAGGGTGGGTGCACACTGAAGCTTTCTTT. Combining the CDR3 with reference TRBV2 and TRBJ1-1 gives the whole variable domain EPEVTQTPSHQVTQMGQEVILRCVPISNHLYFYWYRQILGQKVEFLVSFYNNEISEKSEIFDDQFSVERPDGSNFTLKIRSTKLEDSAMYFCASSTGWVHTEAFFGQGTRLTVV.

In this sample, this clonotype turned up many times. V is TRBV3-1 and J is TRBJ2-5; the match to TRBD2 covers 12 bases. V shed 2 bases, J shed 6 bases, and the junction held 4 bases outside the gene matches. The germline V gene has CDR1 LGHDT and CDR2 YNNKEL (reference sequence). The length of the CDR3 is 15 residues. DNA of the CDR3: TGTGCCAGCAGCCAACTAGCGGGAGGGTCCAAGACCCAGTACTTC. This codes for CASSQLAGGSKTQYF.

In this sample, this clonotype turned up many times. The CDR3 coding sequence is TGTGCCAGCTCACCAGGGGGAGCGGAAGAGACCCAGTACTTC. This sequence encodes CASSPGGAEETQYF. The chain joins TRBV18 to TRBJ2-5; either TRBD1 or TRBD2 may fit D (5 bases each). CDR1 KGHSH and CDR2 LQKENI come from the germline V gene. The CDR3 is 14 amino acids. Trimming took 2 bases from V and 3 from J, leaving 10 bases between them.

This clonotype was recorded many times. The chain couples TRBV12-3 or TRBV12-4 to TRBJ2-7, with D perhaps being TRBD1 or TRBD2 (5 bases each). V dropped 3 bases and J dropped 5 bases, with 8 bases sitting between them. The CDR3 spans 12 residues. CDR3 region: CASSFWGNEQYF. CDR3 nucleotides: TGTGCCAGCAGTTTTTGGGGGAACGAGCAGTACTTC.

This clonotype occurred many times. The rearrangement joins TRBV28 to TRBJ1-5; D uncertain. The CDR3 is 11 amino acids. The germline V gene has CDR1 MDHEN and CDR2 SYDVKM. Trimming pared 11 bases from V and 4 bases from J, leaving 9 bases between. The CDR3 DNA reads TGTGCCTGCTCTGGTAATCAGCCCCAGCATTTT. It codes for CACSGNQPQHF. Using reference TRBV28 and TRBJ1-5 for the parts outside the CDR3, the full variable domain is DVKVTQSSRYLVKRTGEKVFLECVQDMDHENMFWYRQDPGLGLRLIYFSYDVKMKEKGDIPEGYSVSREKKERFSLILESASTNQTSMYLCACSGNQPQHFGDGTRLSIL.

This clonotype occurred many times. V usage is TRBV4-1 and J usage is TRBJ1-3; no firm D call. Germline assignment: CDR1 MGHRA and CDR2 YSYEKL. The germline V and J ends were trimmed by 0 bases and 0 bases, with 9 bases remaining between them. This CDR3 comprises 16 residues. The CDR3, as DNA: TGCGCCAGCAGCCAAGAACTACGGAGCTCTGGAAACACCATATATTTT. Its protein is CASSQELRSSGNTIYF.

The table lists this clonotype with many counts. The chain uses TRBV7-3 and TRBJ1-6, with a weak D call TRBD1 (5 bases). This CDR3 is built from 13 residues. Germline V gene sequence: CDR1 SGHTA, CDR2 FQGTGA. V was pared by 1 base and J by 9 bases, with 7 bases between. DNA for the CDR3: TGTGCCAGCAGCTTAAAGACAGCTTCACCCCTCCACTTT. Translation gives CASSLKTASPLHF.

This clonotype was observed at least ten times. The chain has TRBV11-2 and TRBJ1-1; D gene ambiguous. The V end was cut by 1 base, the J end by 0 bases, with 9 bases between. The CDR3 spans 15 residues. CDR1 and CDR2 (germline): SGHAT, FQNNGV. CDR3 protein: CASSLVVIMNTEAFF. The CDR3, as DNA: TGTGCCAGCAGCTTAGTGGTCATAATGAACACTGAAGCTTTCTTT.

The chain has TRBV11-1 and TRBJ2-7; 15 positions agree with TRBD2. The CDR3 length is 15 residues. The V segment lost 6 bases and the J segment 4 bases; nucleotides outside the gene matches: 4. CDR1 SGHAT and CDR2 FQDESV come from the germline V gene (reference sequence). This CDR3 reads CASSPGLAGGYEQYF. CDR3 sequence (DNA): TGTGCCAGCAGTCCAGGACTAGCGGGAGGGTACGAGCAGTACTTC. Combining the CDR3 with reference TRBV11-1 and TRBJ2-7 gives the whole variable domain EAEVAQSPRYKITEKSQAVAFWCDPISGHATLYWYRQILGQGPELLVQFQDESVVDDSQLPKDRFSAERLKGVDSTLKIQPAELGDSAMYLCASSPGLAGGYEQYFGPGTRLTVT.

There are many counts of this clonotype. This sequence may be a read error, since a much larger clone differs from it by one base. The rearrangement uses TRBV11-2 and TRBJ2-2; either TRBD1 or TRBD2 may supply D (6 bases each). Trimming left V 3 bases short and J 6 bases short, with 14 bases between. The CDR3 loop spans 15 amino acids. Germline V gives CDR1 SGHAT, CDR2 FQNNGV. The CDR3 loop is CASSFGGTNAGELFF. The DNA for the CDR3 is TGTGCCAGCAGCTTTGGGGGGACAAACGCCGGGGAGCTGTTTTTT.

Only a few counts were recorded for this clonotype. The V and J genes are TRBV11-2 and TRBJ2-2; no definite D call. V lost 2 bases to trimming and J lost 4 bases, with 8 bases between them. This CDR3 has 14 residues. Germline loops: CDR1 SGHAT, CDR2 FQNNGV. CDR3 region: CASSLISVTGELFF. In DNA form, the CDR3 reads TGTGCCAGCAGCTTAATATCTGTCACCGGGGAGCTGTTTTTT.

This clonotype has only a few counts. This chain joins TRBV11-2 and TRBJ2-2, with D possibly being TRBD1 (5 bases). V was cut by 3 bases and J by 2 bases, with 7 bases left in between. Germline V CDR1 and CDR2: SGHAT, FQNNGV. The CDR3 spans 14 residues. The CDR3, as DNA: TGTGCCAGCAGCTTTAGGGGTAACACCGGGGAGCTGTTTTTT. It codes for CASSFRGNTGELFF.

This clonotype showed up just a few times. The genes are TRBV4-2 and TRBJ2-7, with TRBD2 matching 11 bases. Unmatched junction bases numbered 3, after V lost 5 bases and J lost 0 bases. The CDR3 extends over 15 amino acids. CDR1 and CDR2 from the germline V gene are LGHNA and YNFKEQ. CDR3 nucleotides: TGTGCCAGCAGCAGGACTAGCGGGCTCTCCTACGAGCAGTACTTC. This translates into CASSRTSGLSYEQYF.

Regarding this clonotype: It is unclear where the CDR3 begins or ends on the DNA, so no DNA is shown, and the CDR3 is as TCRdb lists it. The chain has TRBV28 and TRBJ1-1; the table's D call TRBD1 went unverified against the DNA. CDR1 and CDR2 (germline): MDHEN, SYDVKM. The CDR3 length equals 15 residues, ends included. The CDR3 sequence is CVSSLWGTGNTEAFF.

Ten or more counts support this clonotype. The chain joins TRBV5-1 to TRBJ2-1, with 9 bases fitting TRBD2. From germline, CDR1 is SGHRS and CDR2 YFSETQ. The CDR3 sequence is 15 residues long. Trimming cost V 4 bases and J 7 bases; bases outside gene matches: 9. CDR3 protein: CASSPPWREGNEQFF. The DNA of the CDR3 is TGCGCCAGCAGCCCCCCATGGCGGGAGGGAAATGAGCAGTTCTTC.

This clonotype was counted ten times or more. DNA of the CDR3: TGTGCCAGCAGTTCAATTGACCCAGGGGAAAAACTGTTTTTT. This codes for CASSSIDPGEKLFF. V usage is TRBV27 and J usage is TRBJ1-4, with D possibly matching TRBD1 (5 bases). Trimming removed 4 bases at V and 8 bases at J, with 14 bases between. The CDR3 is made up of 14 amino acids. Germline V gene data show CDR1 as MNHEY and CDR2 as SMNVEV (reference sequence).

V and J are TRBV11-2 and TRBJ2-1; D is ambiguous. There are 15 residues in the CDR3. The germline CDR1 and CDR2 sequences are SGHAT and FQNNGV. Trimming shortened V by 5 bases and J by 4 bases, and 15 bases separated the two germline ends. For the CDR3, the DNA is TGTGCCAGCAGCACTACATCGCCGGGTTACAATGAGCAGTTCTTC. Its translation is CASSTTSPGYNEQFF.

This clonotype appeared many times. V is TRBV4-2 and J is TRBJ2-3; perhaps TRBD2 as D (6 bases). CDR3 size: 15 residues. V was pared by 3 bases and J by 4 bases, with 14 bases between. The germline CDR1 and CDR2 sequences are LGHNA and YNFKEQ. CDR3 protein: CASSQDNRRADTQYF. In DNA form, the CDR3 reads TGTGCCAGCAGCCAGGATAACAGGAGGGCAGATACGCAGTATTTT.

This clonotype was observed many times. J is TRBJ1-2 and V is TRBV20-1; no reliable D call. Trimming took 6 bases from V and 4 from J, leaving 15 bases between them. CDR3 length equals 13 residues. Germline V CDR1 and CDR2: DFQATT, SNEGSKA (reference sequence). The CDR3 region has the DNA TGCAGTGCGAGGATCCGGGAAAGCTATGGCTACACCTTC. Protein: CSARIRESYGYTF.

This clonotype has a handful of counts. The chain combines TRBV30 with TRBJ1-1, with 7 bases fitting TRBD1. The CDR3 length is 11 residues. V trimming: 3 bases; J trimming: 7 bases; junction bases outside the gene matches: 2. Germline values: CDR1 GTSNPN, CDR2 SVGIG (reference sequence). The CDR3 loop reads CAWRGDSEAFF. The CDR3 bases are TGTGCCTGGAGGGGGGACAGTGAAGCTTTCTTT.

The table lists this clonotype with many counts. The rearrangement joins TRBV27 to TRBJ2-5; 10 bases align to TRBD2. The CDR3 runs to 15 residues. With V trimmed by 4 bases and J by 1 base, 3 bases remained unmatched. Germline V gives CDR1 MNHEY, CDR2 SMNVEV (reference sequence). The CDR3 coding sequence is TGTGCCAGCAGTTCGTCTAGCGGGAGCCAAGAGACCCAGTACTTC. Residues: CASSSSSGSQETQYF.